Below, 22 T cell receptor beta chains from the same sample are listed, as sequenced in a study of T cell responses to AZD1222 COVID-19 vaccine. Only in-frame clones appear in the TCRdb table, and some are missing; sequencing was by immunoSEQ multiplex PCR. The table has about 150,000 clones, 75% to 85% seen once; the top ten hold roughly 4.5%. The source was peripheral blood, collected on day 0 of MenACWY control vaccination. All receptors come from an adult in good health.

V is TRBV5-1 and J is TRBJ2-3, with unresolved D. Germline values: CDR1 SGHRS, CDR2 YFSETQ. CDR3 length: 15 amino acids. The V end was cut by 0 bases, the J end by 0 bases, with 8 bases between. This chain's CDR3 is CASSLESASTDTQYF. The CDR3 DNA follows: TGCGCCAGCAGCTTGGAGTCAGCTAGCACAGATACGCAGTATTTT. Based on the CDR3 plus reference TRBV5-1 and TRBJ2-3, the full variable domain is KAGVTQTPRYLIKTRGQQVTLSCSPISGHRSVSWYQQTPGQGLQFLFEYFSETQRNKGNFPGRFSGRQFSNSRSEMNVSTLELGDSALYLCASSLESASTDTQYFGPGTRLTVL.

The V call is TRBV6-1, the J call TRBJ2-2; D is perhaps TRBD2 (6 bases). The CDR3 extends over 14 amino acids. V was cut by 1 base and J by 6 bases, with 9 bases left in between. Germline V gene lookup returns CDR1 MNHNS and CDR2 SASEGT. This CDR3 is CASSEVEGAGELFF. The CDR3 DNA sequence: TGTGCCAGCAGTGAAGTGGAGGGAGCCGGGGAGCTGTTTTTT.

The CDR3 DNA sequence: TGCGCCAGCAGCCAAAGCAGGGCCCTGGGGTCAGATACGCAGTATTTT. It translates to CASSQSRALGSDTQYF. The rearrangement uses TRBV4-1 and TRBJ2-3; TRBD1 might be the D (5 bases). The CDR3 has 16 amino acids. The V end was cut by 2 bases, the J end by 4 bases, with 16 bases between. CDR1 and CDR2 (germline): MGHRA, YSYEKL.

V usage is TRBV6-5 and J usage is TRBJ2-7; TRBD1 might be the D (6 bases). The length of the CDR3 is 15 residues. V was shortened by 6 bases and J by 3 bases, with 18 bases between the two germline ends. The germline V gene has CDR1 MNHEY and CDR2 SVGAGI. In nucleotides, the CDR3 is TGTGCCAGCAGAACCCCAGGGGTCGAGAACTACGAGCAGTACTTC. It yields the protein CASRTPGVENYEQYF.

CDR3 residues: CASSPVTTLLNEQFF. The CDR3, as DNA: TGTGCCAGCTCACCAGTGACCACCTTACTTAATGAGCAGTTCTTC. The chain links TRBV18 to TRBJ2-1, with D unclear. The V end lost 2 bases, the J end lost 7 bases, and 15 bases lay between the germline ends. Germline loops: CDR1 KGHSH, CDR2 LQKENI. This CDR3 region has 15 residues.

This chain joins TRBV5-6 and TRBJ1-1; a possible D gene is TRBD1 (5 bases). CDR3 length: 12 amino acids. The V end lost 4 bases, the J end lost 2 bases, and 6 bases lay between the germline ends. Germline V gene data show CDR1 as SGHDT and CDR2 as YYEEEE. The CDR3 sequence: CASSRGNTEAFF. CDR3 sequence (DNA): TGTGCCAGCAGCAGGGGAAACACTGAAGCTTTCTTT. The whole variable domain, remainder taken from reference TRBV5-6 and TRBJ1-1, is DAGVTQSPTHLIKTRGQQVTLRCSPKSGHDTVSWYQQALGQGPQFIFQYYEEEERQRGNFPDRFSGHQFPNYSSELNVNALLLGDSALYLCASSRGNTEAFFGQGTRLTVV.

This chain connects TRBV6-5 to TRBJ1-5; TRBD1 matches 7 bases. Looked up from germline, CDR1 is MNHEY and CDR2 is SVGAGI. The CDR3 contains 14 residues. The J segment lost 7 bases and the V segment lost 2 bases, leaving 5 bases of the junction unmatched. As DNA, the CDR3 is TGTGCCAGCAGTTACATCTCAGGGGGGCAGCCCCAGCATTTT. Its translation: CASSYISGGQPQHF.

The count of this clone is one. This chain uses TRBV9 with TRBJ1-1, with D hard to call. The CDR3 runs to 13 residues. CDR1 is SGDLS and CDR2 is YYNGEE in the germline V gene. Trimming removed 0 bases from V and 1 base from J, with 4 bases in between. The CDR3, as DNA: TGTGCCAGCAGCGTAGCCGGGAACACTGAAGCTTTCTTT. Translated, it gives CASSVAGNTEAFF.

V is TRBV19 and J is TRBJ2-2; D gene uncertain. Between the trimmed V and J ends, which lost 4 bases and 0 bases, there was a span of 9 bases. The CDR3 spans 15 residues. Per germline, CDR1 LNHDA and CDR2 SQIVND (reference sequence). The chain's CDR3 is CASSKLGTNTGELFF. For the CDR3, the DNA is TGTGCCAGTAGTAAGCTGGGGACGAACACCGGGGAGCTGTTTTTT.

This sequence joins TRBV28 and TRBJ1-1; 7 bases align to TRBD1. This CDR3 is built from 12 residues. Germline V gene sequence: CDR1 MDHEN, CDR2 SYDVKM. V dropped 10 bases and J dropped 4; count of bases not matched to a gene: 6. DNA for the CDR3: TGTGCCATTACACAGGGGACCACTGAAGCTTTCTTT. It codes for CAITQGTTEAFF.

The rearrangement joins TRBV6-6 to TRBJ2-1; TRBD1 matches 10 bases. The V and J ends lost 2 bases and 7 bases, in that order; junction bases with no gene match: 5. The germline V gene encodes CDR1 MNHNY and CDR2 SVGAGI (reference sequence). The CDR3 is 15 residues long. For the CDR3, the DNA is TGTGCCAGCAGTTACGGGACAGGGGAAGAGAATGAGCAGTTCTTC. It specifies CASSYGTGEENEQFF.

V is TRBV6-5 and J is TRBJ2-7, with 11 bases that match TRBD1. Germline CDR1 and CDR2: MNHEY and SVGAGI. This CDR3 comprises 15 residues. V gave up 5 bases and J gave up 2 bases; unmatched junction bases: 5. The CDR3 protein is CASSPPGQGAYEQYF. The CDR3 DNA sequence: TGTGCCAGCAGTCCCCCGGGACAGGGGGCCTACGAGCAGTACTTC.

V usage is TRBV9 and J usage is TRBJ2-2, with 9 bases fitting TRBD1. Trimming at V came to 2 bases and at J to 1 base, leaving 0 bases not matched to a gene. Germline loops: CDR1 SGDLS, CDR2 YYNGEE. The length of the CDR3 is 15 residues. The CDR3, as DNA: TGTGCCAGCAGCGTGGGACAGGGGAACACCGGGGAGCTGTTTTTT. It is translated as CASSVGQGNTGELFF.

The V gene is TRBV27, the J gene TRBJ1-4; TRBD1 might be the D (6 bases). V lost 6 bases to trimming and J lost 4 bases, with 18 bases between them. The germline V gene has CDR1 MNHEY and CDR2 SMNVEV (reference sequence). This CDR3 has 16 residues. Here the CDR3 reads CASRAWGARNNEKLFF. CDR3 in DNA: TGTGCCAGCAGGGCATGGGGGGCGCGGAATAATGAAAAACTGTTTTTT.

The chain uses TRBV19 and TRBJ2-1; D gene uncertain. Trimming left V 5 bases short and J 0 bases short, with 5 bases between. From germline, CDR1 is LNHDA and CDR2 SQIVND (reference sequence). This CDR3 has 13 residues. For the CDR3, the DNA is TGTGCCAGTAGTTTGGTCTCCTACAATGAGCAGTTCTTC. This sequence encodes CASSLVSYNEQFF.

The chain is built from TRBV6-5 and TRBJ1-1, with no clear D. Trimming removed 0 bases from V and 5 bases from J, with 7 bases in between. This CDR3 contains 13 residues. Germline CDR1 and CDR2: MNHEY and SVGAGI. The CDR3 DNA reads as TGTGCCAGCAGTTACTCGGGAGGAACTGAAGCTTTCTTT. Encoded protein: CASSYSGGTEAFF.

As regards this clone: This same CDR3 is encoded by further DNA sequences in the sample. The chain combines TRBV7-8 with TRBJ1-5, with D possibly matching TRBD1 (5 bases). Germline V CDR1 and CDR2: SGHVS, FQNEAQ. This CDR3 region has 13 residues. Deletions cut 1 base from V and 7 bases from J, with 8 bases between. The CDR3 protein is CASSLGWGQPQHF. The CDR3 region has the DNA TGTGCCAGCAGCTTAGGGTGGGGCCAGCCCCAGCATTTT. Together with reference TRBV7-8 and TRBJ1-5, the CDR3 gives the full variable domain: GAGVSQSPRYKVAKRGQDVALRCDPISGHVSLFWYQQALGQGPEFLTYFQNEAQLDKSGLPSDRFFAERPEGSVSTLKIQRTQQEDSAVYLCASSLGWGQPQHFGDGTRLSIL.

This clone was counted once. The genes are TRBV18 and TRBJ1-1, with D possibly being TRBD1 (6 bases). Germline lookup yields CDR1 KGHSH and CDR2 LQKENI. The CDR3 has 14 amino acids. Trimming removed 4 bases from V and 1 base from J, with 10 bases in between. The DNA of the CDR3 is TGTGCCAGCTCACTGGAGGGGGGGAACACTGAAGCTTTCTTT. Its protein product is CASSLEGGNTEAFF.

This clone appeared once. CDR3 bases: TGTGCCTGGAGTGTACTGTCGGGACAGGGAGGGACCCAGTACTTC. Its translation is CAWSVLSGQGGTQYF. The genes are TRBV30 and TRBJ2-5; TRBD1 matches at 9 bases. V trimming: 0 bases; J trimming: 7 bases; junction bases outside the gene matches: 9. Germline CDR1 is GTSNPN and CDR2 is SVGIG (reference sequence). The CDR3 has 15 amino acids. Drawing the rest from reference TRBV30 and TRBJ2-5, the complete variable domain is SQTIHQWPATLVQPVGSPLSLECTVEGTSNPNLYWYRQAAGRGLQLLFYSVGIGQISSEVPQNLSASRPQDRQFILSSKKLLLSDSGFYLCAWSVLSGQGGTQYFGPGTRLLVL.

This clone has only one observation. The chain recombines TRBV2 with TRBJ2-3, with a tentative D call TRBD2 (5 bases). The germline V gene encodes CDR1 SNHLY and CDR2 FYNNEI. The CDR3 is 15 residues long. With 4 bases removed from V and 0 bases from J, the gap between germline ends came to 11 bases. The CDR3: CASSASSPSTDTQYF. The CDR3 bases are TGTGCCAGCAGTGCGTCTAGCCCTAGCACAGATACGCAGTATTTT.

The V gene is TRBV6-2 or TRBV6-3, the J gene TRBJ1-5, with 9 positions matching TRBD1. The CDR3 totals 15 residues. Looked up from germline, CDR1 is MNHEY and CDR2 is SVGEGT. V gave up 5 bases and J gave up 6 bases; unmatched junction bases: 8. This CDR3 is CASSLQGALSQPQHF. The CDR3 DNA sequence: TGTGCCAGCAGTCTACAGGGGGCTTTAAGTCAGCCCCAGCATTTT.

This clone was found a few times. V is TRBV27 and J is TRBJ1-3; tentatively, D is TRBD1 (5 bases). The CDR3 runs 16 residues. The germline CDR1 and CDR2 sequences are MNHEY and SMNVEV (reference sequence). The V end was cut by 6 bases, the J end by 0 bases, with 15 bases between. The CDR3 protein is CASSPLGAGSGNTIYF. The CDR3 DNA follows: TGTGCCAGCAGCCCCCTAGGGGCAGGCTCTGGAAACACCATATATTTT.